The T cell receptor (beta chain) under discussion was sequenced for a study of blood T cell repertoires in COVID-19. Trimming at V came to 5 bases and at J to 2 bases, leaving 4 bases not matched to a gene. Germline assignment: CDR1 MNHEY and CDR2 SMNVEV (reference sequence). The CDR3 length is 14 residues. The assay was immunoSEQ multiplex PCR, and TCRdb's table has in-frame clones only and misses some. The profile shows approximately 220,000 clones, 84% of them singletons. This clonotype was obtained from a woman between 55 and 75 years old with acute or convalescent COVID-19. Sequencing used peripheral blood. This chain links TRBV27 with TRBJ1-1; 8 nucleotides agree with TRBD1. CDR3 in DNA: TGTGCCAGCAGTCCGACAGGGGCCAACACTGAAGCTTTCTTT. It codes for CASSPTGANTEAFF.